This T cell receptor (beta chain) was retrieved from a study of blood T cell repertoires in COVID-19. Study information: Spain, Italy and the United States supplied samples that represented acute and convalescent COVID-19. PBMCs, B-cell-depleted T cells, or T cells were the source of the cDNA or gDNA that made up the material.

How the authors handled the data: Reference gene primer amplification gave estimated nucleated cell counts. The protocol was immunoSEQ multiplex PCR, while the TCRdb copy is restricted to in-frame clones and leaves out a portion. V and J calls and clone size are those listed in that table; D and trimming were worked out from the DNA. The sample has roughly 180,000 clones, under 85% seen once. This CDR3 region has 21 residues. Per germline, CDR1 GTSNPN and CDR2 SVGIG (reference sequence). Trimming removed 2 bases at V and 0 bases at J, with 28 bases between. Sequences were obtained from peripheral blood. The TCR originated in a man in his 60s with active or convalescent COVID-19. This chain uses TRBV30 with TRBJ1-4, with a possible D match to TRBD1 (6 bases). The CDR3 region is CAWSPHGGQGRVPATNEKLFF. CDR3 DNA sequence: TGTGCCTGGAGTCCACATGGGGGGCAGGGGAGGGTTCCTGCAACTAATGAAAAACTGTTTTTT.